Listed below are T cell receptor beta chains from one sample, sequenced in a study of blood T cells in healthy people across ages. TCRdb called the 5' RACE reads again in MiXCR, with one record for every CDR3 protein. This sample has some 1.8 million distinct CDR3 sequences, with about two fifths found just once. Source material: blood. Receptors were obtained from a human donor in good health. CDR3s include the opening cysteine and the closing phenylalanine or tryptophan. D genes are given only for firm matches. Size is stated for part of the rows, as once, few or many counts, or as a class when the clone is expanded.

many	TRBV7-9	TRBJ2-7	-	TGTGCCAGCAGTCCCCTCGGGGAGCAGTACTTC	CASSPLGEQYF
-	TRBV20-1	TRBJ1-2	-	TGCAGTGCTAGAGCGGGGTTGGGTTCGGTGGTCTATGGCTACACCTTC	CSARAGLGSVVYGYTF
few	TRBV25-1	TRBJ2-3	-	TGTGCCAGCAGTGAATCAGGGGGGTCCCCAGATACGCAGTATTTT	CASSESGGSPDTQYF
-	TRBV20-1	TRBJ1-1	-	TGCAGTGCTAGTATTGGGACTTTAGCTTTCTTT	CSASIGTLAFF
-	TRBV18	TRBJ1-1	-	TGTGCCAGCTCACCAGGGCATCTTGAAGCTTTCTTT	CASSPGHLEAFF
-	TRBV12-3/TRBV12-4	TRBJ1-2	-	TGTGCCAGCAGTTTCTCCGTGCAGGGCTCCTGGGGCTACACCTTC	CASSFSVQGSWGYTF
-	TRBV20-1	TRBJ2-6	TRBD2	TGCAGTGCTAGAGAGCCTAGCGGGAGCTCTGGGGCCAACGTCCGGACTTTC	CSAREPSGSSGANVRTF
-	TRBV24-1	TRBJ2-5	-	TGTGCCACGGGGGACGGGTACCAAGAGACCCAGTACTTC	CATGDGYQETQYF
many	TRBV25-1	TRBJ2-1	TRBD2	TGTGCCAGCAGCCTAGCGGGGGGGTTTTACAATGAGCAGTTCTTC	CASSLAGGFYNEQFF
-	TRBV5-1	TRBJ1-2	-	TGCGCCAGCAGCCCGGACGGGCCAGACTATGGCTACACCTTC	CASSPDGPDYGYTF
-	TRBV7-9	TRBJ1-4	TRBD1	TGTGCCAGCAGCACCACAGGGGCCACTAATGAAAAACTGTTTTTT	CASSTTGATNEKLFF
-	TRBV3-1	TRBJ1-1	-	TGTGCCAGCAGGGACTGGGGGACTGAAGCTTTCTTT	CASRDWGTEAFF
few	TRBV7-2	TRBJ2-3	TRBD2	TGTGCCAGCAACCTAGCGGGGGGCTTCGATACGCAGTATTTT	CASNLAGGFDTQYF
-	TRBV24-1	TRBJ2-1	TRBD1	TGTGCCACAACACAGGGGGCCCGCAATGAGCAGTTCTTC	CATTQGARNEQFF
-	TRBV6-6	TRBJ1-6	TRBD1	TGTGCCAGCAGTTACTTGGGATCGACAGGGTTCCCCCTCCACTTT	CASSYLGSTGFPLHF
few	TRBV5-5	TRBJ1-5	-	TGTGCCAGCAGCCTCCCAGGGAAGCAGCCCCAGCATTTT	CASSLPGKQPQHF
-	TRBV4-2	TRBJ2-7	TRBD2	TGTGCCAGCAGCCAGTCTAGCGGGGGGACGTCCTACGAGCAGTACTTC	CASSQSSGGTSYEQYF
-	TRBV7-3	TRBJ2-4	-	TGTGCCAGCAGCTTAGCGGGTCGGGCTAAAAACATTCAGTACTTC	CASSLAGRAKNIQYF
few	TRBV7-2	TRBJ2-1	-	TGTGCCAGCAGCCATCTTGAGGGGGGCTTTGAGCAGTTCTTC	CASSHLEGGFEQFF
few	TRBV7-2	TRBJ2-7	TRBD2	TGTGCCAGCAGCTTAGCGTCACTAGCGGGCGAGCAGTACTTC	CASSLASLAGEQYF
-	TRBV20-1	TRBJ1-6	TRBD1	TGCAGTGCTAGAGTAACGGACAGGGGGTCCTATAATTCACCCCTCCACTTT	CSARVTDRGSYNSPLHF
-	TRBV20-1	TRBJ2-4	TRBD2	TGCAGTGCTAGAGAGGCGGGGACTAACCTGGGCATTCAGTACTTC	CSAREAGTNLGIQYF
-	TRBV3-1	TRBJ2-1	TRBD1	TGTGCCAGCAGCCATAGGGGACAGCACAATGAGCAGTTCTTC	CASSHRGQHNEQFF
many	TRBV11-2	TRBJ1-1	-	TGTGCCAGCAGCCTCCTCAGGGAAGCTTTCTTT	CASSLLREAFF